This TCR beta chain was profiled in a study of neurological immune-mediated disorders. The germline V gene encodes CDR1 SGHKS and CDR2 YYEKEE (reference sequence). The CDR3 totals 12 residues. Trimming left V 5 bases short and J 1 base short, with 6 bases between. This clonotype was counted ten times or more. The antigen is not known. Template-switch 5'RACE cDNA synthesis added a 10-nucleotide unique molecular identifier. TCRdb ran MiXCR on the 5' RACE reads and lists one entry per CDR3 protein. The table shows about 40,000 distinct CDR3 sequences, with 2% to 3% occurring only once. Whole-study findings and limits: Private repertoires in all groups were suggested by the finding that expanded clones across subjects shared no CDR3 amino acid sequences.

The sequenced sample was PBMCs. The chain recombines TRBV5-5 with TRBJ1-1; D not resolved. The source of this sequence is a middle-aged man with multiple sclerosis. This chain's CDR3 is CASRLGNTEAFF. CDR3 DNA sequence: TGTGCCAGCAGACTCGGGAACACTGAAGCTTTCTTT.